The clone carrying this T cell receptor (beta chain) was recorded a few times. Germline CDR1 and CDR2: SGHDN and FVKESK. There are 15 residues in the CDR3. The trim removed 4 bases at V and 2 bases at J, leaving 6 bases unmatched. These data come from a study of blood T cell repertoires in COVID-19. Overall study context: Samples taken during acute and convalescent COVID-19 were collected in the United States, Italy and Spain. Nucleic acid was either cDNA or gDNA, and it came from T cells, B-cell-depleted T cells, or PBMCs.

A Seattle source enrolled patients during active infection and followed them longitudinally. Original processing methods: Amplification of reference gene primers provided the estimated nucleated cell counts. Clones were read by immunoSEQ multiplex PCR, and TCRdb kept only the in-frame ones, dropping some. The V and J calls and clone size are taken from that table; D and trimming were inferred from the DNA. The sample comprises some 220,000 clones, approximately 85% of which are singletons, and approximately 5.2% rests with the top ten. The origin of this receptor is a woman aged 70-85 years with COVID-19, enrolled during active disease. The V call is TRBV14, the J call TRBJ1-1; 8 bases map to TRBD1. Sequencing was done on a sample of peripheral blood. The CDR3 reads CASSPLTGDNTEAFF. The CDR3 DNA sequence: TGTGCCAGCAGCCCTTTGACAGGGGATAACACTGAAGCTTTCTTT. Full variable domain (missing parts from reference TRBV14 and TRBJ1-1): EAGVTQFPSHSVIEKGQTVTLRCDPISGHDNLYWYRRVMGKEIKFLLHFVKESKQDESGMPNNRFLAERTGGTYSTLKVQPAELEDSGVYFCASSPLTGDNTEAFFGQGTRLTVV.